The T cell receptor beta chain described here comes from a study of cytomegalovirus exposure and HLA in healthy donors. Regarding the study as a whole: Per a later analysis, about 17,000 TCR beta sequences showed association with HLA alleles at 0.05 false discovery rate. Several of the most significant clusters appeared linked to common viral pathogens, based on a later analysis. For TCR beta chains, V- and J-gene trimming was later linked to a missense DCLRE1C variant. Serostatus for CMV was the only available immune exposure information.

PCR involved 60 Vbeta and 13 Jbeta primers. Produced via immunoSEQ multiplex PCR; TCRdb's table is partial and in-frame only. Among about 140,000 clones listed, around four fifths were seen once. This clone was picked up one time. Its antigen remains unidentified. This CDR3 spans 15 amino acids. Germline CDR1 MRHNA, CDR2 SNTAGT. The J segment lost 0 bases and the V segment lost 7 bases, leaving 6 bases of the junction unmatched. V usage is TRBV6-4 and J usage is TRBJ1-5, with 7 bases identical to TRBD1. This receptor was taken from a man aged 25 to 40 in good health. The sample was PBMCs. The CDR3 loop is CASNRQGYSNQPQHF. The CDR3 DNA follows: TGTGCCAGCAATAGACAGGGTTATAGCAATCAGCCCCAGCATTTT.